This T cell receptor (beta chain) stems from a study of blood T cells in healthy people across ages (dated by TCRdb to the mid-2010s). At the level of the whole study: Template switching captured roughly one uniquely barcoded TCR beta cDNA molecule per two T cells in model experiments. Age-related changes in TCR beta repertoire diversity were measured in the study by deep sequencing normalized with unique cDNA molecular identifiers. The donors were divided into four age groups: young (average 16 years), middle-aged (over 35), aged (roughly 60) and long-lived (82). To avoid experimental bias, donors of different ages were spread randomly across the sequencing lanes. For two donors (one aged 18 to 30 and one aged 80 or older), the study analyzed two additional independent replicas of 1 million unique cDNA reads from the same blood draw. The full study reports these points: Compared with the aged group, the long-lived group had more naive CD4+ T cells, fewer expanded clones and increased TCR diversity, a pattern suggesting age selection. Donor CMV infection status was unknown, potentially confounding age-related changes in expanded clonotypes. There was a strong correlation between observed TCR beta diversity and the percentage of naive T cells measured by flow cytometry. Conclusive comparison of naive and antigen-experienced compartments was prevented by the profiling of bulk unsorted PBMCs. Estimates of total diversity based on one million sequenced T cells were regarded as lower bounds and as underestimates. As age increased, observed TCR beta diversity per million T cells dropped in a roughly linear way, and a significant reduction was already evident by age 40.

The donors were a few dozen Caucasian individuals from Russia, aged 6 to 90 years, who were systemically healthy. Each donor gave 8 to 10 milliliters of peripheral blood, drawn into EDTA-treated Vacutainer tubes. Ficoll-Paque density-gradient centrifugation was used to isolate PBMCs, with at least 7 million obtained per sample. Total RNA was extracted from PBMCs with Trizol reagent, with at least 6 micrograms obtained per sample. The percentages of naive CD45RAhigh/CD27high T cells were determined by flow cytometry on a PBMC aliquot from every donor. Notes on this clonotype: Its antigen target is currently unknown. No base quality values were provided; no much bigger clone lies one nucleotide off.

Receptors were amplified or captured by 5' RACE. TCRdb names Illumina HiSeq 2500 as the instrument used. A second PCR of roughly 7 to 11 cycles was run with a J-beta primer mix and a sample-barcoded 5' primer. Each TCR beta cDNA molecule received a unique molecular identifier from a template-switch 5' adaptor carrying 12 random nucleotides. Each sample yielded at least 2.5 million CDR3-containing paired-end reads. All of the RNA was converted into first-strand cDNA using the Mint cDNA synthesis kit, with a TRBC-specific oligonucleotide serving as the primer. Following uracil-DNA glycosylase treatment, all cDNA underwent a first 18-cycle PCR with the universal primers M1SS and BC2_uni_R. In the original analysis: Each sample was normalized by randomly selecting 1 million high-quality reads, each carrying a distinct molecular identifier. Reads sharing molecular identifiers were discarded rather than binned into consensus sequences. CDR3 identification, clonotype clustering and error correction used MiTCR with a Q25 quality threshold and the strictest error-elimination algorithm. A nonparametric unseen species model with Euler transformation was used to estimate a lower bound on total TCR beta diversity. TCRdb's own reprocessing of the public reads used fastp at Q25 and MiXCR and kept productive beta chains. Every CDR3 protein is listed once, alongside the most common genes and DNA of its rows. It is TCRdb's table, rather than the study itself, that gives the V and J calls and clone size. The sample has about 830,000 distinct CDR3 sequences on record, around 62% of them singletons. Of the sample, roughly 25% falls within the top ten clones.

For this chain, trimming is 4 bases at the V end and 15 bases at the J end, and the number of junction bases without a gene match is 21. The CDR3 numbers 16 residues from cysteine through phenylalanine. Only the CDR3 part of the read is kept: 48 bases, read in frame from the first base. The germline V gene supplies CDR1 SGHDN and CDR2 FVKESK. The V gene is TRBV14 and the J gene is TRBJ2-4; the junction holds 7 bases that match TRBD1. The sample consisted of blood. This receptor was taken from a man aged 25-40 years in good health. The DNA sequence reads TGTGCCAGCAGCCCGCGGACAGGTGTCGTGGTTTGGGAGCGGTACTTC. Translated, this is CASSPRTGVVVWERYF. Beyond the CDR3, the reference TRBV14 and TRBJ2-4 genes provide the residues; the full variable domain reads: EAGVTQFPSHSVIEKGQTVTLRCDPISGHDNLYWYRRVMGKEIKFLLHFVKESKQDESGMPNNRFLAERTGGTYSTLKVQPAELEDSGVYFCASSPRTGVVVWERYFGAGTRLSVL.